The rows below give T cell receptor beta chains drawn from one sample of a study of blood T cell repertoires in COVID-19. Using immunoSEQ multiplex PCR, the repertoire was profiled, and TCRdb retains in-frame clones only, with some absent. This table holds about 18,000 clones, approximately 86% found once. Sequencing was done on a sample of peripheral blood. The origin of the receptors is a man aged 45-65 years with active COVID-19. CDR3s include the opening cysteine and the closing phenylalanine or tryptophan. The D gene is left open where the match is weak. Some rows have no size entry. The others give once, few or many, or a class for an expanded clone.

>TRBV28|TRBJ1-5|-|TRBD1
TGTGCCAGCAGTTCGACAGGGGCACGCAATCAGCCCCAGCATTTT
CASSSTGARNQPQHF
>TRBV20-1|TRBJ2-7|-|TRBD1
TGCAGTGCTAGTCGCGAGACAGGGGCCGAGCAGTACTTC
CSASRETGAEQYF
>TRBV5-5|TRBJ2-5|-|-
TGTGCCAGCAGCTTGTCTTCAGGGTTTCTCCAAGAGACCCAGTACTTC
CASSLSSGFLQETQYF
>TRBV19|TRBJ1-2|-|-
TGTGCCAGTAGTATCCTCAGGAAAGCTAACTATGGCTACACCTTC
CASSILRKANYGYTF
>TRBV5-6|TRBJ2-1|-|TRBD2
TGTGCCAGCAGACTAGCGGGAGGCACCTACAATGAGCAGTTCTTC
CASRLAGGTYNEQFF
>TRBV4-3|TRBJ2-7|-|-
TGCGCCAGCAGCCAAGACGCGGGAACCTACGAGCAGTACTTC
CASSQDAGTYEQYF
>TRBV3-1/TRBV3-2|TRBJ2-2|-|TRBD2
TGTGCCAGCAGCCAAGTAAGCGGGAGCACCGGGGAGCTGTTTTTT
CASSQVSGSTGELFF
>TRBV2|TRBJ1-5|once|TRBD1
TGTGCCAGCAGACAGGGGACGATGAGTCAGCCCCAGCATTTT
CASRQGTMSQPQHF
>TRBV15|TRBJ2-1|-|TRBD2
TGTGCCACCAGCACTAGCGGGAGTTTCCATGAGCAGTTCTTC
CATSTSGSFHEQFF
>TRBV9|TRBJ2-2|-|-
TGTGCCAGCAGCGTAGGAAGGGCCGGGGGGAACACCGGGGAGCTGTTTTTT
CASSVGRAGGNTGELFF
>TRBV7-2|TRBJ1-5|medium-sized|-
TGTGCCAGCAGCTTATATTCGGGGGATCAGCCCCAGCATTTT
CASSLYSGDQPQHF
>TRBV9|TRBJ2-7|-|TRBD2
TGTGCCAGCAGCGTCGCTAGCGGGAGGGCGGGGGAGCAGTACTTC
CASSVASGRAGEQYF
>TRBV18|TRBJ2-7|-|TRBD1
TGTGCCAGCTCATCAGCAGGGACAGGGGGAAGAGAGCAGTACTTC
CASSSAGTGGREQYF
>TRBV3-1/TRBV3-2|TRBJ2-7|-|-
TGTGCCAGCAGCCGAGTAAACAGGGAGCAGTACTTC
CASSRVNREQYF
>TRBV7-2|TRBJ2-2|once|-
TGTGCCAGCAGCTTACTTCCCTTGAACACCGGGGAGCTGTTTTTT
CASSLLPLNTGELFF
>TRBV6-5|TRBJ2-7|-|TRBD1
TGTGCCAGCAGTTACCGGGCTCCGGGACAGGGCTACGAGCAGTACTTC
CASSYRAPGQGYEQYF
>TRBV28|TRBJ1-5|few|TRBD1
TGTGCCAGCAGGCGGACAGGAAATCAGCCCCAGCATTTT
CASRRTGNQPQHF
>TRBV6-4|TRBJ2-3|-|-
TGTGCCAGCAGTGTGGGGGCCTCAGATACGCAGTATTTT
CASSVGASDTQYF
>TRBV6-2/TRBV6-3|TRBJ1-3|-|-
TGTGCCAGCAGTTTACCCTCCGGACAGACTGGAAACACCATATATTTT
CASSLPSGQTGNTIYF
>TRBV7-2|TRBJ2-7|-|-
TGTGCCAGCAGCCGTGAGGCGGGGTACTCCTACGAGCAGTACTTC
CASSREAGYSYEQYF
>TRBV28|TRBJ1-1|-|TRBD1
TGTGCCAGCAGGTATTCCGGGACAGGGGGCGTGAGGGCTGAAGCTTTCTTT
CASRYSGTGGVRAEAFF
>TRBV18|TRBJ1-2|once|TRBD1
TGTGCCAGCTCACCAGGGACAGGGCGGAACTATGGCTACACCTTC
CASSPGTGRNYGYTF
>TRBV29-1|TRBJ2-5|once|-
TGCAGCGTTGTTTGGCGGATCCAAGAGACCCAGTACTTC
CSVVWRIQETQYF
>TRBV19|TRBJ2-1|once|TRBD1
TGTGCCAGTAGCCGGACAGGGAAGCATGAGCAGTTCTTC
CASSRTGKHEQFF
>TRBV5-4|TRBJ2-5|-|TRBD1
TGTGCCAGCAGCAAGAACAGGGGGCGCGCCGGAGAGACCCAGTACTTC
CASSKNRGRAGETQYF
>TRBV30|TRBJ2-4|-|-
TGTGCCTGGAGTCGGGGTTACAAAAACATTCAGTACTTC
CAWSRGYKNIQYF
>TRBV2|TRBJ2-5|-|TRBD2
TGTGCCAGCTGGGGGAGCGGGAGGGCCCGGGAGACCCAGTACTTC
CASWGSGRARETQYF
>TRBV4-2|TRBJ1-2|-|-
TGTGCCAGCAGCCAAGGTGCGGGGGTTTCTACGGGCTACACCTTC
CASSQGAGVSTGYTF
>TRBV5-5|TRBJ1-2|once|TRBD1
TGTGCCAGCAGCTCAAGGACAGGGGACGAGGGCTACACCTTC
CASSSRTGDEGYTF
>TRBV28|TRBJ1-5|-|-
TGTGCCAGCAGTTCCAAAATGGGGGGTACGGGAAGGGGTCAGCCCCAGCATTTT
CASSSKMGGTGRGQPQHF
>TRBV2|TRBJ1-2|-|-
TGTGCCAGCAGTGAATTTGGGGCCCTAAACTATGGCTACACCTTC
CASSEFGALNYGYTF
>TRBV19|TRBJ1-5|-|-
TGTGCCAGTAGTATAGCAGGTAACTGGCAGCCCCAGCATTTT
CASSIAGNWQPQHF
>TRBV2|TRBJ2-1|few|TRBD2
TGTGCCAGCATGGCACTAGCGGGAGTGTCGGTCTACAATGAGCAGTTCTTC
CASMALAGVSVYNEQFF
>TRBV28|TRBJ2-7|-|-
TGTGCCAGCAGTTTAACGCGAAATTCCTACGAGCAGTACTTC
CASSLTRNSYEQYF
>TRBV2|TRBJ1-2|-|-
TGTGCCAGCAGTGAATCCAACCGCGCTGGCTATGGCTACACCTTC
CASSESNRAGYGYTF
>TRBV4-1|TRBJ1-1|-|-
TGCGCCAGCAGCCAAGTAGTCCAGGCCGCTGAAGCTTTCTTT
CASSQVVQAAEAFF
>TRBV12-3/TRBV12-4|TRBJ2-7|-|-
TGTGCCAGCAGTTTAGCCGGCTACGAGCAGTACTTC
CASSLAGYEQYF
>TRBV24-1|TRBJ1-1|-|TRBD1
TGTGCCACCAGCCGAACAGGGGTGGACACTGAAGCTTTCTTT
CATSRTGVDTEAFF
>TRBV4-2|TRBJ2-3|-|-
TGTGCCAGCAGCCAGCAGGGGATGTTCACAGATACGCAGTATTTT
CASSQQGMFTDTQYF
>TRBV6-6|TRBJ2-1|-|-
TGTGCCAGCAGTTACTCGCTTAGTGAGCAGTTCTTC
CASSYSLSEQFF
>TRBV5-4|TRBJ2-5|-|-
TGTGCCAGCAGCTTGCCAGGGAAGGAGACCCAGTACTTC
CASSLPGKETQYF
>TRBV5-1|TRBJ2-5|-|TRBD1
TGCGCCAGCAGCTTGATGCCGGGACAGGGTGAGACCCAGTACTTC
CASSLMPGQGETQYF
>TRBV6-6|TRBJ2-7|-|TRBD1
TGTGCCAGCAGCGGTGACAGGGCCAAAAACTACGAGCAGTACTTC
CASSGDRAKNYEQYF
>TRBV28|TRBJ2-7|-|TRBD2
TGTGCCAGCAGGCGTCGTGGGGGGGCCTACGAGCAGTACTTC
CASRRRGGAYEQYF
>TRBV6-5|TRBJ1-1|-|-
TGTGCCAGCAGTTACGCCGGCACAGCATATGAAGCTTTCTTT
CASSYAGTAYEAFF